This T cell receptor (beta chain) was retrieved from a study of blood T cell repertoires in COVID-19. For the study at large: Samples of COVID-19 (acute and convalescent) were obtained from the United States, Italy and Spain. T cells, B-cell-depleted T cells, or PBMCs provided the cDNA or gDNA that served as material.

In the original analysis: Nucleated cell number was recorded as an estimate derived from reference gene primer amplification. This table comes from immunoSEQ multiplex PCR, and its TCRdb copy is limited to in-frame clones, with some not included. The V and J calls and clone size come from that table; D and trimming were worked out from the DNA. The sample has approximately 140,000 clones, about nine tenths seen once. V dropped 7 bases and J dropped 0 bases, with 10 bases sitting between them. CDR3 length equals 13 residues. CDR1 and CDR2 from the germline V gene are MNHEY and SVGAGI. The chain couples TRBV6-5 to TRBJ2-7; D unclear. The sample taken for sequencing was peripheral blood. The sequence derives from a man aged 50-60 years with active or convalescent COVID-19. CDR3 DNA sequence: TGTGCCAGCATGGGCCCAGGCTCCTACGAGCAGTACTTC. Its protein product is CASMGPGSYEQYF.